This passage covers 9 T cell receptor beta chains from one sample sequenced in a study of blood T cell repertoires in COVID-19. Assay used: immunoSEQ multiplex PCR; TCRdb lists only in-frame clones, some missing. Of over 300,000 clones in the sample, 80% to 90% are singletons; the top ten hold around 1.3%. The specimen was peripheral blood. These receptor sequences come from a middle-aged man with acute or convalescent COVID-19.

This clone showed up just a few times. The genes are TRBV5-1 and TRBJ1-4, with D possibly TRBD1 on 6 matching bases. The CDR3 length is 15 residues. CDR1 and CDR2 (germline): SGHRS, YFSETQ. V was cut by 0 bases and J by 0 bases, with 6 bases left in between. DNA for the CDR3: TGCGCCAGCAGCTTGGACAGGGCAACTAATGAAAAACTGTTTTTT. Amino acids: CASSLDRATNEKLFF.

V is TRBV6-6 and J is TRBJ1-2; D remains unclear. Germline V gives CDR1 MNHNY, CDR2 SVGAGI (reference sequence). Deletions cut 8 bases from V and 5 bases from J, with 6 bases between. This CDR3 contains 10 residues. The CDR3 reads CASRDYGYTF. CDR3 nucleotide sequence: TGTGCCAGCCGCGATTATGGCTACACCTTC.

V is TRBV12-3 or TRBV12-4 and J is TRBJ1-2, with D maybe TRBD1 (6 bases). This CDR3 has 13 residues. Trimming removed 5 bases at V and 2 bases at J, with 9 bases between. The CDR3 coding sequence is TGTGCCAGCAGTCCGGACAGCAACTATGGCTACACCTTC. The encoded protein is CASSPDSNYGYTF.

This clone is a singleton in its sample. V usage is TRBV9 and J usage is TRBJ2-1, with TRBD1 matching 9 bases. With V trimmed by 0 bases and J by 5 bases, 12 bases remained unmatched. The CDR3 consists of 18 residues. Germline loops: CDR1 SGDLS, CDR2 YYNGEE. Here the CDR3 DNA reads TGTGCCAGCAGCGTAGCTACTTGGGCGGGACAGGGCAACAATGAGCAGTTCTTC. Amino acid sequence: CASSVATWAGQGNNEQFF.

The V and J genes are TRBV20-1 and TRBJ2-7; a weak D match, TRBD2 (5 bases). Germline V gene lookup returns CDR1 DFQATT and CDR2 SNEGSKA (reference sequence). The CDR3 has 11 residues. CDR3 nucleotide sequence: TGCAGCCGGGGAAGGTCCTACGAGCAGTACTTC. It translates to CSRGRSYEQYF.

The chain uses TRBV19 and TRBJ1-1; 7 nucleotides match TRBD1. V dropped 5 bases and J dropped 0; count of bases not matched to a gene: 9. CDR1 and CDR2 (germline): LNHDA, SQIVND (reference sequence). The CDR3 runs 16 residues. The CDR3 nucleotides read TGTGCCAGTAGTGTTTACAGGGGTAGGGTGAACACTGAAGCTTTCTTT. Amino acid sequence: CASSVYRGRVNTEAFF.

The chain recombines TRBV13 with TRBJ2-7; the match to TRBD2 covers 8 bases. Trimming took 1 base from V and 4 from J; bases not matched to a gene: 6. The CDR3 sequence is 15 residues long. The germline V gene has CDR1 PRHDT and CDR2 FYEKMQ (reference sequence). In nucleotides, the CDR3 is TGTGCCAGCAGCTTAGTGGCGGGGGGCGAGTACGAGCAGTACTTC. Protein sequence: CASSLVAGGEYEQYF.

This chain links TRBV6-5 with TRBJ1-5, with 8 bases identical to TRBD1. V lost 7 bases to trimming and J lost 3 bases; unmatched junction nucleotides: 8. Germline V lookup: CDR1 MNHEY, CDR2 SVGAGI. The CDR3 is made up of 15 amino acids. The CDR3 loop reads CASMQGAKSNQPQHF. CDR3 in DNA: TGTGCCAGCATGCAGGGGGCAAAATCCAATCAGCCCCAGCATTTT.

CDR3 nucleotide sequence: TGCGCCAGCAGCCAAGATCAGGGCGCCTATTTTGGCTACACCTTC. The encoded protein is CASSQDQGAYFGYTF. The chain joins TRBV4-1 to TRBJ1-2; possible D gene TRBD1, 5 bases. In germline, CDR1 is MGHRA, CDR2 YSYEKL. V was shortened by 0 bases and J by 7 bases, with 15 bases between the two germline ends. This CDR3 is built from 15 residues.